These T cell receptor beta chains were read from a single sample in a study of shared clonotypes between healthy human individuals. Using immunoSEQ multiplex PCR, the repertoire was profiled, and TCRdb retains in-frame clones only, with some absent. Of about 1 million clones listed, under 80% were seen once; the top ten hold roughly 1.4%. Sequencing input: memory CD4+ T cells sorted from blood. These TCRs come from a man younger than 35 in good health. CDR3s include the opening cysteine and the closing phenylalanine or tryptophan. The D gene is left open where the match is weak. Clone size is given for some rows only: seen once, a few or many times, or a class if the clone is expanded.

clone_size: -; v_call: TRBV5-1; d_call: -; j_call: TRBJ2-4; cdr3_aa: CASSLGVVGAKNIQYF; cdr3_nt: TGCGCCAGCAGCTTGGGGGTAGTTGGGGCCAAAAACATTCAGTACTTC
clone_size: -; v_call: TRBV5-4; d_call: -; j_call: TRBJ1-6; cdr3_aa: CASGRQNYNSPLHF; cdr3_nt: TGTGCCAGCGGCCGACAGAACTATAATTCACCCCTCCACTTT
clone_size: -; v_call: TRBV28; d_call: -; j_call: TRBJ1-5; cdr3_aa: CASRSSIAPQHF; cdr3_nt: TGTGCCAGCAGGTCCTCAATAGCGCCCCAGCATTTT
clone_size: -; v_call: TRBV10-2; d_call: TRBD1; j_call: TRBJ1-2; cdr3_aa: CASSKRQGSGYGYTF; cdr3_nt: TGCGCCAGCAGCAAGCGACAGGGTTCGGGCTATGGCTACACCTTC
clone_size: -; v_call: TRBV6-1; d_call: TRBD1; j_call: TRBJ2-7; cdr3_aa: CASSVLGTGTYEQYF; cdr3_nt: TGTGCCAGCAGTGTACTCGGGACAGGGACCTACGAGCAGTACTTC
clone_size: -; v_call: TRBV11-2; d_call: -; j_call: TRBJ1-6; cdr3_aa: CASSYRGIGGDSPLHF; cdr3_nt: TGTGCCAGCAGCTATAGGGGTATCGGGGGTGATTCACCCCTCCACTTT
clone_size: -; v_call: TRBV2; d_call: TRBD1; j_call: TRBJ2-5; cdr3_aa: CASSGTGPLKETQYF; cdr3_nt: TGTGCCAGCTCCGGGACAGGGCCTTTGAAAGAGACCCAGTACTTC
clone_size: many; v_call: TRBV9; d_call: -; j_call: TRBJ2-3; cdr3_aa: CASSVGGVRTDTQYF; cdr3_nt: TGTGCCAGCAGCGTAGGCGGGGTACGCACAGATACGCAGTATTTT
clone_size: few; v_call: TRBV4-1; d_call: -; j_call: TRBJ1-6; cdr3_aa: CASSVPDRGSSPLHF; cdr3_nt: TGCGCCAGCAGCGTGCCGGACAGAGGGTCTTCACCCCTCCACTTT
clone_size: -; v_call: TRBV18; d_call: -; j_call: TRBJ2-3; cdr3_aa: CASSPMGATDTQYF; cdr3_nt: TGTGCCAGCTCACCTATGGGGGCCACAGATACGCAGTATTTT
clone_size: -; v_call: TRBV7-2; d_call: TRBD2; j_call: TRBJ2-2; cdr3_aa: CASSWGGPGTGELFF; cdr3_nt: TGTGCCAGCAGCTGGGGAGGGCCGGGCACCGGGGAGCTGTTTTTT
clone_size: -; v_call: TRBV18; d_call: TRBD1; j_call: TRBJ1-2; cdr3_aa: CASGQGPAYGYTF; cdr3_nt: TGTGCCAGTGGACAGGGCCCGGCCTATGGCTACACCTTC
clone_size: -; v_call: TRBV5-6; d_call: -; j_call: TRBJ1-4; cdr3_aa: CASSSTGGSFEKLFF; cdr3_nt: TGTGCCAGCAGCTCGACAGGCGGATCTTTTGAAAAACTGTTTTTT
clone_size: -; v_call: TRBV6-5; d_call: TRBD1; j_call: TRBJ2-2; cdr3_aa: CASRRPGQGAGELFF; cdr3_nt: TGTGCCAGCAGGCGACCGGGACAGGGGGCCGGGGAGCTGTTTTTT
clone_size: many; v_call: TRBV28; d_call: -; j_call: TRBJ1-4; cdr3_aa: CASSLGGGKLFF; cdr3_nt: TGTGCCAGCAGTTTGGGGGGTGGGAAACTGTTTTTT
clone_size: -; v_call: TRBV28; d_call: TRBD1; j_call: TRBJ1-4; cdr3_aa: CASSLQGAANEKLFF; cdr3_nt: TGTGCCAGCAGTTTACAGGGGGCAGCTAATGAAAAACTGTTTTTT
clone_size: -; v_call: TRBV5-1; d_call: -; j_call: TRBJ1-3; cdr3_aa: CASSPGLGALGNTIYF; cdr3_nt: TGCGCCAGCAGCCCGGGCCTTGGCGCTCTTGGAAACACCATATATTTT
clone_size: -; v_call: TRBV7-9; d_call: -; j_call: TRBJ1-1; cdr3_aa: CASSSWTANTEAFF; cdr3_nt: TGTGCCAGCAGCTCCTGGACCGCGAACACTGAAGCTTTCTTT
clone_size: -; v_call: TRBV5-1; d_call: TRBD2; j_call: TRBJ2-1; cdr3_aa: CASSVLLAGEGNEQFF; cdr3_nt: TGCGCCAGCAGCGTTCTGCTAGCGGGAGAGGGCAATGAGCAGTTCTTC
clone_size: -; v_call: TRBV7-2; d_call: TRBD1; j_call: TRBJ1-4; cdr3_aa: CASSTGTGREKLFF; cdr3_nt: TGTGCCAGCAGCACCGGGACAGGCCGTGAAAAACTGTTTTTT
clone_size: -; v_call: TRBV7-3; d_call: -; j_call: TRBJ1-2; cdr3_aa: CASSLGPNYGYTF; cdr3_nt: TGTGCCAGCAGCTTAGGGCCTAACTATGGCTACACCTTC
clone_size: -; v_call: TRBV5-1; d_call: TRBD2; j_call: TRBJ2-5; cdr3_aa: CASSSGLAGRETQYF; cdr3_nt: TGCGCCAGCAGCTCGGGACTAGCGGGGCGAGAGACCCAGTACTTC
clone_size: once; v_call: TRBV9; d_call: -; j_call: TRBJ1-2; cdr3_aa: CASSVSGNGYTF; cdr3_nt: TGTGCCAGCAGCGTTTCCGGGAATGGCTACACCTTC
clone_size: once; v_call: TRBV5-4; d_call: -; j_call: TRBJ2-1; cdr3_aa: CASSLRGWGNEQFF; cdr3_nt: TGTGCCAGCAGCTTGAGGGGCTGGGGCAATGAGCAGTTCTTC
clone_size: -; v_call: TRBV7-2; d_call: -; j_call: TRBJ1-1; cdr3_aa: CASSLGRELNTEAFF; cdr3_nt: TGTGCCAGCAGCTTAGGCCGGGAATTGAACACTGAAGCTTTCTTT
clone_size: -; v_call: TRBV7-2; d_call: -; j_call: TRBJ2-7; cdr3_aa: CASSPWTPSGHEQYF; cdr3_nt: TGTGCCAGCAGCCCGTGGACTCCTTCGGGGCACGAGCAGTACTTC